This TCR beta chain was retrieved from a study of blood T cells in healthy people across ages. Findings and limits, study-wide: Higher naive T cell percentage went strongly together with higher TCR beta diversity. There were more naive CD4+ cells and higher diversity in long-lived donors than in aged donors.

The authors ran a second PCR of about 7 to 11 cycles using a sample-barcoded 5' primer and a J-beta primer mix. TCRdb re-derived calls from the 5' RACE reads in MiXCR, one entry per CDR3 protein. The sample gives about 900,000 distinct CDR3 sequences, 60% to 80% of which show up once; around a quarter is in the top ten. With regard to this clonotype: Its antigen is undetermined.

Caucasian individuals from Russia who were healthy and aged about 6 to 95 acted as donors. Germline CDR1 reads MNHEY; CDR2 reads SVGEGT. Trimming pared 5 bases from V and 3 bases from J, leaving 17 bases between. This CDR3 region has 16 residues. J is TRBJ1-5 and V is TRBV6-2 or TRBV6-3; maybe TRBD1 (6 bases). Specimen: blood. This clonotype was obtained from a man aged 25-45 years in good health. Here the CDR3 DNA reads TGTGCCAGCAGTCTCCCCAGGACAGTTAACAATCAGCCCCAGCATTTT. This encodes CASSLPRTVNNQPQHF.